These 5 T cell receptor beta chains came from one sample sequenced in a study of cytomegalovirus exposure and HLA in healthy donors. Primers: 60 Vbeta forward and 13 Jbeta reverse. Some clones are missing from TCRdb's copy, which holds only in-frame ones; the method was immunoSEQ multiplex PCR. Among under 300,000 clones listed, under 80% were seen once. Sequenced: PBMCs. All receptors derive from a female donor in good health and CMV-seronegative.

This clone has a single count. This sequence joins TRBV5-5 and TRBJ2-7, with no clear D. Germline V CDR1 and CDR2: SGHKS, YYEKEE (reference sequence). The CDR3 is 13 amino acids. V lost 0 bases and J lost 4, with 8 bases in between. The CDR3 DNA is TGTGCCAGCAGCTTGGCCTTCTTGTACGAGCAGTACTTC. Its protein product is CASSLAFLYEQYF.

The chain employs TRBV5-6 and TRBJ1-1; TRBD1 aligns across 8 bases. Germline V lookup: CDR1 SGHDT, CDR2 YYEEEE. J was trimmed by 0 bases and V by 0 bases; bases with no gene match: 1. CDR3 length: 15 residues. The CDR3 DNA sequence: TGTGCCAGCAGCTTGGGGACAGGGTTGAACACTGAAGCTTTCTTT. Encoded protein: CASSLGTGLNTEAFF.

This clone was seen more than once but under ten times. The chain is built from TRBV27 and TRBJ2-1; 7 bases agree with TRBD2. The CDR3 consists of 18 residues. Germline V CDR1 and CDR2: MNHEY, SMNVEV (reference sequence). V dropped 0 bases and J dropped 0; count of bases not matched to a gene: 8. CDR3 nucleotide sequence: TGTGCCAGCAGTTTATCGGGGGGGGTCAGGGCCTCCTACAATGAGCAGTTCTTC. This sequence encodes CASSLSGGVRASYNEQFF.

Turning to this clone: At one of its ends the junction is not consistent with the germline gene, which may arise from a read error. The chain recombines TRBV7-9 with TRBJ2-6; no reliable D call. Per the germline V gene, CDR1 is SEHNR and CDR2 is FQNEAQ (reference sequence). The CDR3 contains 15 residues. The CDR3 sequence: CSSSLMVAGANVLTF. The CDR3 coding sequence is TGTTCCAGCAGCTTAATGGTAGCTGGGGCCAACGTCCTGACTTTC.

The count of this clone is one. The J gene is TRBJ2-7, the V gene TRBV18, with 10 bases identical to TRBD2. With V trimmed by 6 bases and J by 4 bases, 6 bases remained unmatched. In germline, CDR1 is KGHSH, CDR2 LQKENI. CDR3 length: 14 amino acids. The DNA of the CDR3 is TGTGCCAGCTCGTTAGCGGGAGGAGTTTACGAGCAGTACTTC. Protein product: CASSLAGGVYEQYF. Drawing the rest from reference TRBV18 and TRBJ2-7, the complete variable domain is NAGVMQNPRHLVRRRGQEARLRCSPMKGHSHVYWYRQLPEEGLKFMVYLQKENIIDESGMPKERFSAEFPKEGPSILRIQQVVRGDSAAYFCASSLAGGVYEQYFGPGTRLTVT.